Presented here are 17 T cell receptor delta chains from one specimen sequenced in a study of gamma-delta T cells after stem cell transplantation. TCRdb applied CATT to the RT-PCR reads for clone calling. The repertoire consists of some 2,900 delta-chain clones, with 2.5% to 3% occurring once and the leading ten covering 21%. The specimen sequenced was gamma-delta T cells. The receptor set was obtained from a human donor. It is not recorded whose cells these are; they may come from a transplant donor.

This clone was seen more than once but under ten times. Given a far larger clone just one base away, this is likely a sequencing read error. The J gene is TRDJ1, the V gene TRDV2; 10 bases are shared with TRDD3. Germline CDR1 and CDR2: GEAIGNYY and EKD. The CDR3 consists of 15 residues. The CDR3 loop reads CARDPVGDTTDKLIF. The DNA for the CDR3 is TGTGCCCGTGACCCGGTGGGGGATACCACCGATAAACTCATCTTT.

In the case of this clone: TCRdb's entry gives the protein of a much larger clone, which mismatches this DNA's translation at residue 4, likely from a read error; the protein reported here is translated from the DNA. This chain uses TRDV2 with TRDJ3; 7 bases agree with TRDD3. The CDR3 runs to 17 residues. With V trimmed by 6 bases and J by 3 bases, 10 bases remained unmatched. CDR1 is GEAIGNYY, CDR2 EKD, per germline. In DNA form, the CDR3 reads TGTGCCTGTAACGAGGCTGGGGGTCACTGGGACACCCGACAGATGTTTTTC. Its translation is CACNEAGGHWDTRQMFF.

Remarks on this clone: A far larger clone is just one base off, so this is likely a read error. The same CDR3 arises from other DNA sequences in this sample as well. The chain's CDR3 is CACDTVRSSSSGLMGPDKLIF. The CDR3 coding sequence is TGTGCCTGTGACACCGTACGTTCGTCCTCCAGCGGCCTGATGGGACCCGATAAACTTATCTTT. The chain has TRDV2 and TRDJ1; D is unclear. CDR3 length: 21 amino acids. Looked up from germline, CDR1 is GEAIGNYY and CDR2 is EKD.

This clone counts as medium-sized. This likely traces to a read error, being one base from a far larger clone. The CDR3 sequence: CACGSLPTELGSNTDKLIF. The CDR3, as DNA: TGTGCCTGTGGCTCCCTTCCTACTGAACTGGGGTCCAACACCGATAAACTCATCTTT. The gene calls are TRDV2 and TRDJ1; 9 bases are shared with TRDD2. The germline V gene encodes CDR1 GEAIGNYY and CDR2 EKD. J lost 0 bases, V lost 5 bases, and 18 bases had no gene match. CDR3 length equals 19 residues.

This clone rates as medium-sized. Other nucleotide sequences from this sample produce the same CDR3. The chain couples TRDV2 to TRDJ1; the match to TRDD3 covers 7 bases. Looked up from germline, CDR1 is GEAIGNYY and CDR2 is EKD. CDR3 size: 17 residues. The V and J ends lost 3 bases and 1 base, in that order; junction bases with no gene match: 13. The CDR3 nucleotides are TGTGCCTGTGACTCCGCGGAGGGATACAGAATCACCGATAAACTCATCTTT. It specifies CACDSAEGYRITDKLIF.

Details on this clone: A read error likely explains this, since a far larger clone differs by one base. This same CDR3 is encoded by further DNA sequences in the sample. This chain links TRDV2 with TRDJ1; 8 bases fit TRDD3. Germline CDR1 GEAIGNYY, CDR2 EKD. Trimming took 0 bases from V and 1 from J; bases not matched to a gene: 12. The CDR3 has 18 residues. Written as DNA, the CDR3 is TGTGCCTGTGACACCCTCCACCGTACTGGGGGTTCCACCGATAAACTCATCTTT. Its protein product is CACDTLHRTGGSTDKLIF.

Regarding this clone: The protein that TCRdb holds for this DNA derives from a much larger clone and differs from the translated DNA at residue 6, which likely indicates a read error; the protein shown here is translated from the DNA. The chain employs TRDV2 and TRDJ1; 10 bases agree with TRDD3. Trimming cost V 0 bases and J 1 base; bases outside gene matches: 10. Germline CDR1 GEAIGNYY, CDR2 EKD. There are 18 residues in the CDR3. The chain's CDR3 is CACDTFHRTGGSTDKLIF. CDR3 in DNA: TGTGCCTGTGACACCTTCCACCGTACTGGGGGATCCACCGATAAACTCATCTTT.

For this clone: Possible read error: a much larger clone is one base away. The chain links TRDV2 to TRDJ1, with TRDD3 matching 7 bases. The CDR3 is made up of 17 amino acids. Germline V gene data show CDR1 as GEAIGNYY and CDR2 as EKD. CDR3 sequence: CACDTVLGASYTDKPIF. The DNA of the CDR3 is TGTGCCTGTGACACCGTGCTGGGGGCCTCGTACACCGATAAACCCATCTTT.

This clone came up a few times. TCRdb's protein for this DNA is that of a much larger clone and differs from the translation at residue 3, likely a read error; the protein shown is the DNA translation. V is TRDV2 and J is TRDJ1; TRDD3 matches 10 bases. Per the germline V gene, CDR1 is GEAIGNYY and CDR2 is EKD. The CDR3 length is 15 residues. CDR3 DNA sequence: TGTGCCTTTGACCCGGTGGGGGATACCACCGATAAACTCATCTTT. This translates into CAFDPVGDTTDKLIF.

Notes on this clone: This may come from a read error, since a much larger clone is one base off. This CDR3 is also generated by other DNA sequences in the sample. The chain uses TRDV2 and TRDJ1; no reliable D call. The CDR3 is 17 amino acids. CDR1 is GEAIGNYY and CDR2 is EKD in the germline V gene. Between the trimmed V and J ends, which lost 3 bases and 0 bases, there was a span of 19 bases. The CDR3 DNA sequence: TGTGCCTGTGACGCCGTTCGCGTACCCGGGTACACCGATAAACTCATCTTT. Its translation: CACDAVRVPGYTDKLIF.

The sample holds a few counts of this clone. This DNA's translation differs at residue 4 from TCRdb's protein, which comes from a much larger clone; a read error is likely, and the protein shown is translated from the DNA. The gene calls are TRDV2 and TRDJ3; 7 nucleotides align to TRDD3. This CDR3 has 20 amino acids. Germline assignment: CDR1 GEAIGNYY and CDR2 EKD. The CDR3 loop is CACNTGASGGYSWDTRQMFF. CDR3 nucleotides: TGTGCCTGTAACACCGGTGCTTCTGGGGGTTATTCCTGGGACACCCGACAGATGTTTTTC.

This clone is labeled as medium-sized (0.01 to 0.1%). A clone one base away is much larger, so this may be a read error. The gene calls are TRDV2 and TRDJ3, with a possible D match to TRDD3 (6 bases). The CDR3 extends over 19 amino acids. Trimming took 0 bases from V and 0 from J, leaving 14 bases between them. From germline, CDR1 is GEAIGNYY and CDR2 EKD. CDR3 region: CACDTVGATLSWDTRQMFF. DNA of the CDR3: TGTGCCTGTGACACCGTGGGGGCTACACTCTCCTGGGACACCCGACAGATGTTTTTC.

Concerning this clone itself: Only one base separates this from a far larger clonotype, so it likely reflects a read error. The sample has other DNA sequences that encode this CDR3 too. The CDR3 DNA is TGTGCCTGTGACCCTCTTATTACTGGGGGGCAACACACCGATAAACTCATCTTT. It is translated as CACDPLITGGQHTDKLIF. This chain uses TRDV2 with TRDJ1, with 8 bases matching TRDD3. Trimming took 3 bases from V and 0 from J; bases not matched to a gene: 14. CDR1 and CDR2 (germline): GEAIGNYY, EKD. This CDR3 contains 18 residues.

A remark on this clone: A far larger clone is a single base away, which makes a read error likely. This CDR3 is also generated by other DNA sequences in the sample. For the CDR3, the DNA is TGTGCCTGTGATTTACTAGGGGCTCAGTACACCGATAAACTCATCTTT. Protein product: CACDLLGAQYTDKLIF. The rearrangement uses TRDV2 and TRDJ1; unclear D gene. This CDR3 comprises 16 residues. The germline gives CDR1 GEAIGNYY, CDR2 EKD. The ends were cut back, 4 bases at V and 0 bases at J, with 17 bases in the middle.

This clone was detected a few times. The protein TCRdb gives is from a much larger clone and does not agree with this DNA's translation at residue 7, likely a read error; the protein shown here comes from the DNA. This chain links TRDV2 with TRDJ1, with 7 nucleotides matching TRDD3. Trimming removed 3 bases from V and 0 bases from J; junction bases left unmatched: 18. This CDR3 has 19 residues. The V gene's germline CDR1 is GEAIGNYY and CDR2 EKD. The CDR3 DNA is TGTGCCTGTGACTCCCTTCATACTGAACTGGGGTCCAACACCGATAAACTCATCTTT. Encoded protein: CACDSLHTELGSNTDKLIF.

This clone occurred a few times. This is likely an artifact of a read error, given a far larger clone one base away. In the same sample, other DNA sequences code for this CDR3. The rearrangement links TRDV2 to TRDJ1, with unresolved D. Germline lookup yields CDR1 GEAIGNYY and CDR2 EKD. This CDR3 comprises 15 residues. CDR3 amino acids: CACDTVSTSPDKLIF. CDR3 sequence (DNA): TGCGCCTGTGACACCGTGTCGACTTCGCCCGATAAACTCATCTTT.

The chain carries TRDV2 and TRDJ1; 8 bases map to TRDD3. V trimming: 3 bases; J trimming: 0 bases; junction bases outside the gene matches: 5. The CDR3 is made up of 15 amino acids. Germline CDR1 and CDR2: GEAIGNYY and EKD. The CDR3, as DNA: TGTGCCTGTGACGGACTGGGGGGCGACACCGATAAACTCATCTTT. It encodes CACDGLGGDTDKLIF.